The T cell receptor (beta chain) under discussion was sequenced for a study of T cell responses to AZD1222 COVID-19 vaccine. Study-wide points: Spike regions recognized by vaccine-associated CD4 TCRs spanned the protein, led by 160-218 and 743-854. None of the repertoires were sampled until the peak T cell response had passed. Spike-specific TCR breadth and depth grew following two AZD1222 doses.

The table lists this clone with a few counts. Its specificity is not known. Germline V CDR1 and CDR2: SGHVS, FQNEAQ. This CDR3 region has 15 residues. V lost 5 bases, J lost 0 bases, and 13 bases lay in between. Assay used: immunoSEQ multiplex PCR; TCRdb lists only in-frame clones, some missing. The table shows 180,000 or so clones, with around 88% occurring only once. J is TRBJ1-1 and V is TRBV7-8, with D maybe TRBD1 (6 bases). The source material was peripheral blood, sampled on day 0 of AZD1222 vaccination. The sequence was obtained from an adult in good health. The CDR3 DNA reads TGTGCCAGCAGCATATACAGGGTGGTGAACACTGAAGCTTTCTTT. Its protein is CASSIYRVVNTEAFF.